This note documents a single T cell receptor (beta chain) sequence. Only in-frame clones appear in the TCRdb table, and some are missing; sequencing was by immunoSEQ multiplex PCR. The table shows fewer than 25,000 clones, with around nine tenths occurring only once. The CDR3 loop spans 13 amino acids. Germline CDR1 ENHRY, CDR2 SYGVKD. V lost 6 bases to trimming and J lost 7 bases; unmatched junction nucleotides: 9. This sample is part of a study of blood T cell repertoires in COVID-19. At the level of the study: Whether acute or convalescent, the COVID-19 samples came from the United States, Italy and Spain.

The receptor's source is a man aged 50 to 59 with active COVID-19. The sequencing input was peripheral blood. The chain links TRBV10-3 to TRBJ2-7; 7 bases agree with TRBD1. The CDR3 loop reads CAIRDTSGGEQYF. Written as DNA, the CDR3 is TGTGCCATCAGGGATACCTCAGGGGGAGAGCAGTACTTC.